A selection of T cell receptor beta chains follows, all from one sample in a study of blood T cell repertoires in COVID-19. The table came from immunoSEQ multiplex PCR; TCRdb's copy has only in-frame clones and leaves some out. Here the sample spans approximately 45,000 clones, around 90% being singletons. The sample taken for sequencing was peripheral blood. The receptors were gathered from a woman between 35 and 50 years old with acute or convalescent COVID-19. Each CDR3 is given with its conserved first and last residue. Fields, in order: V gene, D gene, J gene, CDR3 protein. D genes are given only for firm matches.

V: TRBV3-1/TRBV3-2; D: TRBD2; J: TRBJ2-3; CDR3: CASSQGSGPGLAYTDTQYF
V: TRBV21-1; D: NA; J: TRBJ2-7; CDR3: CASSKVVGTRCQRGYEQYF
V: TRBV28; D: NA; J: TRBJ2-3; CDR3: CASSLATAGGTDTQYF
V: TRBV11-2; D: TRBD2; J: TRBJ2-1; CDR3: CASSRLAGAISSYNEQFF
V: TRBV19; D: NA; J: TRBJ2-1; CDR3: CASSIRGQYNEQFF
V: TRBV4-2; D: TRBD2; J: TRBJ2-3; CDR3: CASSQEAGGSTDTQYF
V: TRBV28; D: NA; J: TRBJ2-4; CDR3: CASSSQGPQYF
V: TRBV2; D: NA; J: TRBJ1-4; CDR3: CVDVGYGEGKLFF
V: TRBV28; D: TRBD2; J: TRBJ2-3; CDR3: CASTSGGSTDTQYF
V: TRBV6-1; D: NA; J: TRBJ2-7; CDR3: CASSEGIDQSRYEQYF
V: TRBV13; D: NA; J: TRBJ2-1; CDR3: CASSFRGNEQFF
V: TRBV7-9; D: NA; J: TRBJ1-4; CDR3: CASSLAGVDEKLFF
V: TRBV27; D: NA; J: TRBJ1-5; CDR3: CASSWQVNQPQHF
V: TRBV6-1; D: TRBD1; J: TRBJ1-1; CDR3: CASSAGTAVDIHTEAFF